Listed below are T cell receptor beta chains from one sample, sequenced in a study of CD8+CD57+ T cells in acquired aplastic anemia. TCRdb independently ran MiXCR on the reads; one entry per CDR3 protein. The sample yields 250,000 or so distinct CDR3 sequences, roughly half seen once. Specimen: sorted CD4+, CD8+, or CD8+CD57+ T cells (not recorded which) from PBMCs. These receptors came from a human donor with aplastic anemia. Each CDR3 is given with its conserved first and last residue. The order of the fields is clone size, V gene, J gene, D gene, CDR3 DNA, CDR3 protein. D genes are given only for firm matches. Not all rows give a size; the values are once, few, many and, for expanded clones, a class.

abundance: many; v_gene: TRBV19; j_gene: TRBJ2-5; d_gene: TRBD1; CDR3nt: TGTGCCAGTAGTCCTCACAGGGGACCCCAAGAGACCCAGTACTTC; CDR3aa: CASSPHRGPQETQYF
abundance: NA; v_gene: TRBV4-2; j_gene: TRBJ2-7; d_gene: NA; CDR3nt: TGTGCCAGCGGCCAAGATCGGGGGTGGGAGCAGTACTTC; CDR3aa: CASGQDRGWEQYF
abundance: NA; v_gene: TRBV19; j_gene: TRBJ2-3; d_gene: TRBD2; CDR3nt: TGTGCCAGTAGTATAGCTAGCGGAGCCACAGATACGCAGTATTTT; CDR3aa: CASSIASGATDTQYF
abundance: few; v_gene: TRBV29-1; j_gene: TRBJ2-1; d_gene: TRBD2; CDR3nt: TGCAGCGTCGACGGGACTAGAGACAATGAGCAGTTCTTC; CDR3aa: CSVDGTRDNEQFF
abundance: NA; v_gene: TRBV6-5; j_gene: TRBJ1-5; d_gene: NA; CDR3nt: TGTGCCAGCAGTTTCTCCGGGACGGAGTATAGCAATCAGCCCCAGCATTTT; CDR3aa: CASSFSGTEYSNQPQHF
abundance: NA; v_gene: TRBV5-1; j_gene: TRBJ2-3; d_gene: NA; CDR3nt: TGCGCCAGCAGCTTGCTGGGACACAGCACAGATACGCAGTATTTT; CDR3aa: CASSLLGHSTDTQYF
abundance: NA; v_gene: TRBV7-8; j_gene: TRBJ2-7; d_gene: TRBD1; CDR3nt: TGTGCCAGCAGCTTCCAGACAGGGTTACACAAGCAGTACTTC; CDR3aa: CASSFQTGLHKQYF
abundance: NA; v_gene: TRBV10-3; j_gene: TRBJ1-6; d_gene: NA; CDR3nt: TGTGCCATCAGTGGAGGACCGGGAGAGAATTCACCCCTCCACTTT; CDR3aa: CAISGGPGENSPLHF
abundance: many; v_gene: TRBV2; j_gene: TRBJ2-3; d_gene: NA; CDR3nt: TGTGCCAGCAGTGAAAGTCTCTCTATGAGGGGAGATACGCAGTATTTT; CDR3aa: CASSESLSMRGDTQYF
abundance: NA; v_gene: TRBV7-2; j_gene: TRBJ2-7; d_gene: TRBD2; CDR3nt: TGTGCCAGCAGCTCACGACTAGCTGGGCACTACGAGCAGTACTTC; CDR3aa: CASSSRLAGHYEQYF
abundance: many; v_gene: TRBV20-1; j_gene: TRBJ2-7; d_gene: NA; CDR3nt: TGCAGTGCTAGAGGCCGGACAGCTTACGAGCAGTACTTC; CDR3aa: CSARGRTAYEQYF
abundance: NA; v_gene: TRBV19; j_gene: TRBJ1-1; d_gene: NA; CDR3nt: TGTGCCAGTCGTGTCAGGGGAAGGAGGGTGAACACTGAAGCTTTCTTT; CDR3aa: CASRVRGRRVNTEAFF
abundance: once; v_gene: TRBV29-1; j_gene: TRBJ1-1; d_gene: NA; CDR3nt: TGCAGCGTTGAAGTGGGTAGGGCTTTCTTT; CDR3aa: CSVEVGRAFF
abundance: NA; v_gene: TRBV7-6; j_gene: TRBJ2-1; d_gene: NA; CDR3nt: TGTGCCAGCAGCCCCCAAGGACTTGGTGAGCAGTTCTTC; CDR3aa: CASSPQGLGEQFF
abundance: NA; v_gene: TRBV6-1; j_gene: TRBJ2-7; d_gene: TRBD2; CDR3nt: TGTGCCAGCAAGGACGGACTAGCGGGAGCTTACGAGCAGTACTTC; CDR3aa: CASKDGLAGAYEQYF
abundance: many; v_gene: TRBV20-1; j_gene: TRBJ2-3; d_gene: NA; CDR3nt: TGCAGTGCTGGCCGGGACGACGACAGCACAGATACGCAGTATTTT; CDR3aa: CSAGRDDDSTDTQYF
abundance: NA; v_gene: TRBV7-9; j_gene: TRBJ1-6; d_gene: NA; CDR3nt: TGTGCCAGCAGCCCCCCCCACTTT; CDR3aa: CASSPPHF